A single sample gave rise to the 27 T cell receptor beta chains below, sequenced in a study of spatial heterogeneity in lung cancer. Time point specified: sample taken at primary tumor resection. Whole RNA, isolated from tumor, nontumor lung or frozen PBMC, was sequenced without prior sorting. Each CDR3 protein gets one entry after TCRdb re-called the 5' RACE reads with MiXCR. Here the sample spans tens of thousands of distinct CDR3 sequences, roughly 13% being singletons. This material consisted of PBMCs, taken at surgery. Receptor source: a male donor with early-stage non-small cell lung cancer.

This rearrangement joins TRBV5-5 to TRBJ2-3; 13 nucleotides align to TRBD2. Trimming cost V 4 bases and J 4 bases; bases outside gene matches: 6. Germline V gene sequence: CDR1 SGHKS, CDR2 YYEKEE (reference sequence). The CDR3 loop spans 16 amino acids. The CDR3 DNA follows: TGTGCCAGCAGCCCTCGACTAGCGGGGGGCCCAGATACGCAGTATTTT. Residues: CASSPRLAGGPDTQYF.

This clonotype has a handful of counts. J is TRBJ2-7 and V is TRBV29-1; 9 nucleotides agree with TRBD1. The CDR3 spans 13 residues. CDR1 SQVTM and CDR2 ANQGSEA come from the germline V gene. Losses at the gene ends were 2 bases for V and 5 bases for J; bases not matched to a gene: 4. The DNA of the CDR3 is TGCAGCGTTGAATCCGGGACAGGGAACGAGCAGTACTTC. It translates to CSVESGTGNEQYF.

This clonotype was observed a few times. The rearrangement joins TRBV5-1 to TRBJ2-5, with 14 positions matching TRBD2. Germline assignment: CDR1 SGHRS and CDR2 YFSETQ. The CDR3 length is 15 residues. The V gene end was trimmed by 5 bases and the J gene end by 5 bases; junction bases not matched to a gene: 5. The CDR3: CASSLTSGREETQYF. CDR3 DNA sequence: TGCGCCAGCAGTTTGACTAGCGGGAGGGAGGAGACCCAGTACTTC. The variable domain in full, completed from reference TRBV5-1 and TRBJ2-5, reads KAGVTQTPRYLIKTRGQQVTLSCSPISGHRSVSWYQQTPGQGLQFLFEYFSETQRNKGNFPGRFSGRQFSNSRSEMNVSTLELGDSALYLCASSLTSGREETQYFGPGTRLLVL.

In its sample, this clonotype was seen a few times. The gene calls are TRBV6-4 and TRBJ2-2; a weak D match, TRBD2 (6 bases). CDR3 length: 13 amino acids. Germline V CDR1 and CDR2: MRHNA, SNTAGT. Trimming took 4 bases from V and 5 from J, leaving 8 bases between them. CDR3 sequence: CASSVSGTGELFF. The CDR3, as DNA: TGTGCCAGCAGTGTGAGCGGGACCGGGGAGCTGTTTTTT.

This clonotype was detected only a few times. The rearrangement links TRBV7-9 to TRBJ2-1, with 11 bases that match TRBD2. The V gene end was trimmed by 5 bases and the J gene end by 7 bases; junction bases not matched to a gene: 4. The CDR3 totals 14 residues. CDR1 SEHNR and CDR2 FQNEAQ come from the germline V gene (reference sequence). The CDR3 DNA follows: TGTGCCAGCAGCAAGGGACTAGCGGTTAATGAGCAGTTCTTC. Protein: CASSKGLAVNEQFF.

There are many counts of this clonotype. The gene calls are TRBV5-6 and TRBJ2-7; TRBD1 matches 9 bases. With V trimmed by 4 bases and J by 5 bases, 13 bases remained unmatched. This CDR3 region has 16 residues. Germline V CDR1 and CDR2: SGHDT, YYEEEE. CDR3 residues: CASSADYGTGIDEQYF. The DNA of the CDR3 is TGTGCCAGCAGCGCAGACTATGGGACAGGGATCGACGAGCAGTACTTC.

This clonotype was counted many times. This chain joins TRBV2 and TRBJ1-1; D gene unclear. V was cut by 6 bases and J by 5 bases, with 13 bases left in between. This CDR3 region has 13 residues. The germline CDR1 and CDR2 sequences are SNHLY and FYNNEI. Here the CDR3 DNA reads TGTGCCAGCAGATTACACCGGGAGACTGAAGCTTTCTTT. It codes for CASRLHRETEAFF.

The CDR3 bases are TGTGCCAGCAGCTTGGGAAACATTCAGTACTTC. It yields the protein CASSLGNIQYF. This chain uses TRBV5-4 with TRBJ2-4; D uncertain. Deletions cut 0 bases from V and 6 bases from J, with 1 base between. This CDR3 has 11 residues. Looked up from germline, CDR1 is SGHNT and CDR2 is YYREEE (reference sequence).

The chain employs TRBV2 and TRBJ1-1; the D gene is possibly TRBD1 (5 bases). The CDR3 loop spans 13 amino acids. CDR1 is SNHLY and CDR2 is FYNNEI in the germline V gene. Trimming left V 10 bases short and J 0 bases short, with 12 bases between. In DNA form, the CDR3 reads TGTGCCACCTTACAGGATATGAACACTGAAGCTTTCTTT. Translating it yields CATLQDMNTEAFF.

The chain is built from TRBV29-1 and TRBJ2-1; maybe TRBD2 (6 bases). This CDR3 has 12 amino acids. The V end was cut by 0 bases, the J end by 6 bases, with 6 bases between. Germline V gene sequence: CDR1 SQVTM, CDR2 ANQGSEA. The CDR3 reads CSVEEGGNEQFF. In nucleotides, the CDR3 is TGCAGCGTTGAAGAGGGGGGCAATGAGCAGTTCTTC.

This clonotype was picked up many times. The V and J genes are TRBV4-1 and TRBJ2-7; 7 nucleotides match TRBD1. Germline CDR1 is MGHRA and CDR2 is YSYEKL. Trimming at V came to 2 bases and at J to 0 bases, leaving 7 bases not matched to a gene. The CDR3 totals 16 residues. In DNA form, the CDR3 reads TGCGCCAGCAGCCAACGGACAGGTGGAGCCTCCTACGAGCAGTACTTC. Protein: CASSQRTGGASYEQYF.

This clonotype was seen repeatedly, ten times or more. The gene calls are TRBV29-1 and TRBJ2-7; D perhaps matches TRBD1 (5 bases). In germline, CDR1 is SQVTM, CDR2 ANQGSEA. The germline V and J ends were trimmed by 6 bases and 3 bases, with 9 bases remaining between them. The CDR3 is 11 residues long. CDR3 sequence reads: CSVVDSYEQYF. The CDR3, as DNA: TGCAGCGTCGTTGACAGCTACGAGCAGTACTTC.

The V gene is TRBV29-1, the J gene TRBJ2-5; D is undetermined. V shed 1 base and J shed 5 bases, with 11 bases lying between them. The CDR3 runs to 13 residues. Germline lookup yields CDR1 SQVTM and CDR2 ANQGSEA. The CDR3 reads CSVEVSLGETQYF. For the CDR3, the DNA is TGCAGCGTTGAAGTGAGCCTGGGGGAGACCCAGTACTTC. The variable domain in full, completed from reference TRBV29-1 and TRBJ2-5, reads SAVISQKPSRDICQRGTSLTIQCQVDSQVTMMFWYRQQPGQSLTLIATANQGSEATYESGFVIDKFPISRPNLTFSTLTVSNMSPEDSSIYLCSVEVSLGETQYFGPGTRLLVL.

This clonotype occurred a few times. This sequence joins TRBV7-9 and TRBJ1-1, with 8 bases that match TRBD1. From germline, CDR1 is SEHNR and CDR2 FQNEAQ (reference sequence). Trimming took 5 bases from V and 6 from J; bases not matched to a gene: 14. This CDR3 has 16 residues. The CDR3 region has the DNA TGTGCCAGCAGCCCCGTCTGGCAGGGGGCAATTGCTGAAGCTTTCTTT. Protein sequence: CASSPVWQGAIAEAFF.

J is TRBJ2-1 and V is TRBV5-1; 9 positions match TRBD2. There are 15 residues in the CDR3. The germline V gene has CDR1 SGHRS and CDR2 YFSETQ. After removal of 6 bases from V and 6 bases from J, the junction contained 10 bases not matched to a gene. The CDR3: CASTSAGGGRNEQFF. In DNA, the CDR3 is TGCGCCAGCACCTCAGCGGGGGGAGGGCGCAATGAGCAGTTCTTC.

In this sample, this clonotype turned up many times. The chain is built from TRBV13 and TRBJ1-2; 8 bases match TRBD1. The CDR3 is 14 amino acids. The V gene end was trimmed by 5 bases and the J gene end by 6 bases; junction bases not matched to a gene: 8. The germline V gene has CDR1 PRHDT and CDR2 FYEKMQ (reference sequence). DNA for the CDR3: TGTGCCAGCAGCCTCGGCAGGGGGCAAAATGGCTACACCTTC. Protein: CASSLGRGQNGYTF.

V gene TRBV2 combines with J gene TRBJ1-5; weak D call: TRBD1 (5 bases). This CDR3 is built from 13 residues. V was shortened by 7 bases and J by 6 bases, with 13 bases between the two germline ends. Germline V CDR1 and CDR2: SNHLY, FYNNEI. In DNA form, the CDR3 reads TGTGCCAGCAAGGGGCAGGGCAGTCAGCCCCAGCATTTT. Translated, it gives CASKGQGSQPQHF.

By frequency in the sample, this clonotype is medium-sized (0.01 to 0.1%). This chain joins TRBV20-1 and TRBJ2-3, with D possibly being TRBD2 (6 bases). The CDR3 length is 16 residues. The germline gives CDR1 DFQATT, CDR2 SNEGSKA (reference sequence). V shed 0 bases and J shed 0 bases, with 13 bases lying between them. The DNA of the CDR3 is TGCAGTGCTAGAGATGAGGCAGGACTAAGCACAGATACGCAGTATTTT. This gives the protein CSARDEAGLSTDTQYF.

The table lists this clonotype with a few counts. J is TRBJ2-6 and V is TRBV5-5; tentative D call: TRBD1 (6 bases). CDR3 size: 15 residues. Per the germline V gene, CDR1 is SGHKS and CDR2 is YYEKEE (reference sequence). Trimming removed 4 bases from V and 1 base from J, with 9 bases in between. The CDR3 here is CASSVQGSGANVLTF. CDR3 bases: TGTGCCAGCAGCGTACAGGGATCTGGGGCCAACGTCCTGACTTTC.

This clonotype occurred many times. This chain connects TRBV5-1 to TRBJ1-1, with no clear D. This CDR3 is built from 14 residues. Trimming shortened V by 4 bases and J by 0 bases, and 10 bases separated the two germline ends. Germline CDR1 is SGHRS and CDR2 is YFSETQ. Here the CDR3 DNA reads TGCGCCAGCAGCCCCGGCTTCATGAACACTGAAGCTTTCTTT. It yields the protein CASSPGFMNTEAFF.

This clonotype was seen a handful of times. This chain links TRBV27 with TRBJ2-3, with D possibly TRBD2 on 7 matching bases. The CDR3 covers 15 residues. The germline V gene has CDR1 MNHEY and CDR2 SMNVEV (reference sequence). The V end lost 4 bases, the J end lost 2 bases, and 13 bases lay between the germline ends. The CDR3 DNA follows: TGTGCCAGCAGTTCACAGGGAGGGGCCACAGATACGCAGTATTTT. Protein: CASSSQGGATDTQYF.

This chain uses TRBV7-6 with TRBJ2-5; 10 positions match TRBD1. The trim removed 7 bases at V and 4 bases at J, leaving 9 bases unmatched. This CDR3 has 15 amino acids. Germline CDR1 SGHVS, CDR2 FNYEAQ. The CDR3 loop reads CASTSGQGRGETQYF. CDR3 in DNA: TGTGCCAGCACCTCGGGACAGGGGAGAGGAGAGACCCAGTACTTC.

This clonotype was observed a handful of times. The V call is TRBV20-1, the J call TRBJ2-3; 9 bases align to TRBD2. Germline trimming cut 5 bases from V and 6 bases from J; bases unmatched to any gene: 9. CDR1 is DFQATT, CDR2 SNEGSKA, per germline (reference sequence). The CDR3 loop spans 14 amino acids. CDR3 coding DNA: TGCAGTGCTCCCCGCGGGAGGGCTGGTGATACGCAGTATTTT. Translating gives CSAPRGRAGDTQYF.

This chain uses TRBV19 with TRBJ2-1; a possible D gene is TRBD1 (6 bases). The CDR3 sequence is 15 residues long. V gave up 5 bases and J gave up 8 bases, with 19 bases separating them. Looked up from germline, CDR1 is LNHDA and CDR2 is SQIVND (reference sequence). The DNA of the CDR3 is TGTGCCAGTAGTCCTACAGGGAAATTCGGCGATGAGCAGTTCTTC. This codes for CASSPTGKFGDEQFF.

This clonotype has a handful of counts. The V gene is TRBV5-5, the J gene TRBJ2-7; TRBD2 matches 8 bases. Germline V CDR1 and CDR2: SGHKS, YYEKEE (reference sequence). J lost 6 bases, V lost 6 bases, and 14 bases had no gene match. This CDR3 has 15 amino acids. This CDR3 reads CASTREGLAGGEQYF. In nucleotides, the CDR3 is TGTGCCAGCACCCGGGAGGGGCTAGCGGGCGGCGAGCAGTACTTC.

This clonotype occurred a few times. The V call is TRBV2, the J call TRBJ2-1, with a weak D call TRBD1 (6 bases). Trimming cost V 2 bases and J 4 bases, with 9 bases left between them. Germline assignment: CDR1 SNHLY and CDR2 FYNNEI. The CDR3 runs 14 residues. DNA of the CDR3: TGTGCCAGCAGTGAAACGGGACAATACAATGAGCAGTTCTTC. It encodes CASSETGQYNEQFF.

This chain connects TRBV5-1 to TRBJ1-5; 8 bases align to TRBD1. CDR3 length equals 18 residues. Germline CDR1 is SGHRS and CDR2 is YFSETQ. The J segment lost 2 bases and the V segment lost 4 bases, leaving 14 bases of the junction unmatched. This chain's CDR3 is CASSPKMQGARGNQPQHF. The CDR3 DNA follows: TGCGCCAGCAGCCCAAAAATGCAGGGGGCCCGGGGCAATCAGCCCCAGCATTTT.